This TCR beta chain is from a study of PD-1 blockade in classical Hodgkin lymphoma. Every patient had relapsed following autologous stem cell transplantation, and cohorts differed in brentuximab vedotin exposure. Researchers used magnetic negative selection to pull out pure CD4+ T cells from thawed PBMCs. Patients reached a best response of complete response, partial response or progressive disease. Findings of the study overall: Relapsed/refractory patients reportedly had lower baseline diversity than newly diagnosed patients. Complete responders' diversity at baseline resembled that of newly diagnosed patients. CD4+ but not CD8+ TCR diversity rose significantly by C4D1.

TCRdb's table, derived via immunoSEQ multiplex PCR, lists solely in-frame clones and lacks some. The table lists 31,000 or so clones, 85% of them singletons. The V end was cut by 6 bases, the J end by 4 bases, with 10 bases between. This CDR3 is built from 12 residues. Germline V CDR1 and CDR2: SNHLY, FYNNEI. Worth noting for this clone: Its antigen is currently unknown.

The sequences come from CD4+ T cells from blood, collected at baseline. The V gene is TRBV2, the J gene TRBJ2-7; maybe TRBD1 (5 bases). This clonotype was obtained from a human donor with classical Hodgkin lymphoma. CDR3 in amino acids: CASSNKGYEQYF. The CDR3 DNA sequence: TGTGCCAGCAGCAATAAGGGGTACGAGCAGTACTTC.